Detailed here is one T cell receptor beta chain. Its antigen is not yet known. Per-base qualities were not stored, and no clone one base away is much larger. The sample belongs to a study (dated by TCRdb to 2012 to 2015). Data came from an Illumina Genome Analyzer IIx. TCRdb applied fastp at Q25 and MiXCR to the public reads, then kept only in-frame beta chains. Entries are consolidated by CDR3 protein sequence, retaining the most common genes and DNA. Counted in this sample were nearly 15,000 distinct CDR3 sequences; around 30% of them appeared once. The ten largest account for approximately 16% of the sample. V loses 5 bases at its end and J loses 3 bases; junction bases beyond the gene matches: 10. Including cysteine and phenylalanine, the CDR3 has 15 amino acids. Only the CDR3 region is kept as DNA, spanning 45 bases read in frame from base 1.

This receptor chain uses TRBV12-3 or TRBV12-4 and TRBJ2-7; the central 7 bases match TRBD1. What was sequenced was blood. This receptor was taken from a human donor. For the CDR3, the sequence is CASSLEGQSNYEQYF. The sequenced DNA is TGTGCCAGCAGTCTCGAGGGACAGAGCAACTACGAGCAGTACTTC.